Listed below are T cell receptor beta chains from one sample, sequenced in a study of blood T cell repertoires in COVID-19. The data were produced by immunoSEQ multiplex PCR, yet TCRdb's version contains in-frame clones alone and is incomplete. Counted here are over 200,000 clones, less than 90% occurring once; the ten biggest clones make up under 2.5%. Specimen: peripheral blood. These receptors were taken from a man between 35 and 55 years old with active or convalescent COVID-19. Each CDR3 is given with its conserved first and last residue. D genes are given only for firm matches. Clone size appears in some rows only: once, few, many, or a class for an expanded clone.

V	J	D	size	DNA	CDR3
TRBV11-2	TRBJ2-5	TRBD1	NA	TGTGCCAGCAGCTCCTTCGGGGACAGGGAAGGGAAGACCCAGTACTTC	CASSSFGDREGKTQYF
TRBV4-1	TRBJ1-5	NA	NA	TGCGCCAGCAGCCAAGATTACGGGGGAAGGTCGGGTCAGAAGGGCAATCAGCCCCAGCATTTT	CASSQDYGGRSGQKGNQPQHF
TRBV7-9	TRBJ2-1	TRBD2	NA	TGTGCCAGCAGCATAGCGGGGCGGGGCAATGAGCAGTTCTTC	CASSIAGRGNEQFF
TRBV5-6	TRBJ2-5	TRBD2	NA	TGTGCCAGCGTGTACGGGGGGGAGATGGAGACCCAGTACTTC	CASVYGGEMETQYF
TRBV7-2	TRBJ2-7	TRBD2	NA	TGTGCCAGCAGCTGGGCCGGGACTAGCGGGAGGACCTCCTACGAGCAGTACTTC	CASSWAGTSGRTSYEQYF
TRBV6-2/TRBV6-3	TRBJ1-5	NA	once	TGTGCCAGCAGTTATTGGACAAGCAATCAGCCCCAGCATTTT	CASSYWTSNQPQHF
TRBV7-2	TRBJ2-4	TRBD1	NA	TGTGCCAGCAGCAGCCAACAACCCGGGACAGGGCAAAACATTCAGTACTTC	CASSSQQPGTGQNIQYF
TRBV27	TRBJ2-7	NA	NA	TGTGCCAGCAGTTTAGGAGCCCAGCAACTCTCCTACGAGCAGTACTTC	CASSLGAQQLSYEQYF
TRBV9	TRBJ2-1	TRBD1	once	TGTGCCAGCAGCCCCCCGACAGGGAGCTCCTACAATGAGCAGTTCTTC	CASSPPTGSSYNEQFF
TRBV4-2	TRBJ2-7	TRBD2	NA	TGTGCCAGCAGCCAGGGACTAGCTAGCTCCTACGAGCAGTACTTC	CASSQGLASSYEQYF
TRBV28	TRBJ2-3	TRBD2	NA	TGTGCCAGCAGTTTAGGGACTAGCGTCACAGATACGCAGTATTTT	CASSLGTSVTDTQYF
TRBV4-1	TRBJ1-1	TRBD1	NA	TGCGCCAGCAGCCCCCAGGGGGGTCGAGGTGAAGCTTTCTTT	CASSPQGGRGEAFF
TRBV12-3/TRBV12-4	TRBJ1-2	NA	once	TGTGCCAGCAGTTTCGGCCCCGGGGGCTACACCTTC	CASSFGPGGYTF
TRBV7-8	TRBJ2-2	NA	once	TGTGCCAGCAGGTCTCCCCGGACTACGGACACCGGGGAGCTGTTTTTT	CASRSPRTTDTGELFF
TRBV19	TRBJ2-1	TRBD2	NA	TGTGCCAGTAGTTCGAGGACTAGCGGGGTAATCTCCTACAATGAGCAGTTCTTC	CASSSRTSGVISYNEQFF
TRBV30	TRBJ2-1	NA	NA	TGTGCCTGGAGTTTGGCCAGGGTAATTGGCAATGAGCAGTTCTTC	CAWSLARVIGNEQFF
TRBV5-1	TRBJ1-4	TRBD1	NA	TGCGCCAGCAGCCCTACAGGGGCTAATGAAAAACTGTTTTTT	CASSPTGANEKLFF
TRBV7-2	TRBJ1-1	NA	once	TGTGCCAGCAGCCTACTCGGCGGGGCGAAGAACACTGAAGCTTTCTTT	CASSLLGGAKNTEAFF
TRBV5-1	TRBJ2-4	TRBD2	NA	TGCGCCTCTAGCGAGGACGGGAGGGTCGGCAAAAACATTCAGTACTTC	CASSEDGRVGKNIQYF
TRBV5-1	TRBJ2-1	NA	NA	TGCGCCAGCAGCCAAAGGCCTAGTGACTACAATGAGCAGTTCTTC	CASSQRPSDYNEQFF
TRBV6-6	TRBJ1-1	NA	once	TGTGCCAGCACCCCGGTCAACACTGAAGCTTTCTTT	CASTPVNTEAFF
TRBV2	TRBJ2-7	TRBD2	NA	TGTGCCACCCTTGAATGGGGGGGATCGGGCGGCGAGCAGTACTTC	CATLEWGGSGGEQYF
TRBV29-1	TRBJ2-4	NA	NA	TGCAGCGCGGTGGAGGGAGGATCTCAGTACTTC	CSAVEGGSQYF
TRBV28	TRBJ2-7	NA	NA	TGTGCCAGCAATACAGGGTTGTCCGAGCAGTACTTC	CASNTGLSEQYF
TRBV29-1	TRBJ2-5	TRBD1	NA	TGCAGCGTTGAAGATGTGCCCACAGGGGACGAGACCCAGTACTTC	CSVEDVPTGDETQYF
TRBV5-1	TRBJ2-5	TRBD1	NA	TGCGCCAGCAGCCACGGACAGGGAGAAGAGACCCAGTACTTC	CASSHGQGEETQYF
TRBV4-1	TRBJ1-5	NA	NA	TGCGCCAGCAGCCAAGCCTATAGCAATCAGCCCCAGCATTTT	CASSQAYSNQPQHF
TRBV18	TRBJ1-1	NA	NA	TGTGCCAGCTCACCAAGACCGACTCGGGACACTGAAGCTTTCTTT	CASSPRPTRDTEAFF
TRBV5-1	TRBJ2-7	NA	NA	TGCGCCAGCAGCTTGGGGAGCTCGCCCTACGAGCAGTACTTC	CASSLGSSPYEQYF
TRBV27	TRBJ2-1	NA	NA	TGTGCCAGCAGTTTTCGAGCGCTCCCCTACAATGAGCAGTTCTTC	CASSFRALPYNEQFF
TRBV30	TRBJ1-1	NA	NA	TGTGCCTTAAATATATTTCGGGTTGAAGCTTTCTTT	CALNIFRVEAFF
TRBV2	TRBJ1-2	NA	NA	TGTGCCAGCAGTGTCATGGGCCCCGATGGCTACACCTTC	CASSVMGPDGYTF
TRBV18	TRBJ2-4	NA	NA	TGTGCCAGCTCAGCGGGCCGAACCCTAGAGAAAAACATTCAGTACTTC	CASSAGRTLEKNIQYF
TRBV30	TRBJ1-6	NA	NA	TGTGCCTGGACCAGGGGTGATTCACCCCTCCACTTT	CAWTRGDSPLHF
TRBV28	TRBJ1-2	NA	NA	TGTGCCAGCAGCCTACCCCTAGGCGGTAACTATGGCTACACCTTC	CASSLPLGGNYGYTF
TRBV12-5	TRBJ1-2	NA	NA	TGTGCTAGTGGTTATAAAGAGCACAGCTCCTATGGCTACACCTTC	CASGYKEHSSYGYTF
TRBV19	TRBJ2-7	NA	NA	TGTGCCAGTAGTGCAGGGGATCTGTACGAGCAGTACTTC	CASSAGDLYEQYF
TRBV27	TRBJ2-2	NA	NA	TGTGCCAGCAGTCTCCTCAACACCGGGGAGCTGTTTTTT	CASSLLNTGELFF